Following are 29 T cell receptor beta chains from one sample sequenced in a study of T-cell reconstitution after alpha-beta-depleted transplantation in children. During its preparation, the TCRbeta library received unique molecular identifiers. TCRdb independently ran MiXCR on the PCR reads; one entry per CDR3 protein. The table has some 240,000 distinct CDR3 sequences, about 8.8% seen once; the top ten hold 5% to 6%. The sample in question was PBMCs from the stem cell graft donor, obtained from the stem cell graft. These receptors were taken from a human donor who donated a stem cell graft to a child with SCID.

The table lists this clonotype with many counts. The rearrangement links TRBV7-2 to TRBJ1-1; a weak D match, TRBD1 (6 bases). V lost 6 bases to trimming and J lost 7 bases, with 21 bases between them. This CDR3 is 15 amino acids long. The germline CDR1 and CDR2 sequences are SGHTA and FQGNSA. For the CDR3, the DNA is TGTGCCAGCAGACTAAGGGCAGGGGTTAACTTTGAAGCTTTCTTT. Protein sequence: CASRLRAGVNFEAFF.

This clonotype was detected many times. The chain combines TRBV7-2 with TRBJ2-7; tentatively, D is TRBD2 (6 bases). This CDR3 has 14 residues. Germline V gene lookup returns CDR1 SGHTA and CDR2 FQGNSA. Trimming took 5 bases from V and 4 from J, leaving 15 bases between them. This chain's CDR3 is CASSSQGGAYEQYF. DNA of the CDR3: TGTGCCAGCAGCAGTCAGGGAGGTGCATACGAGCAGTACTTC.

At least ten counts were recorded for this clonotype. The rearrangement joins TRBV7-9 to TRBJ1-6; TRBD1 matches at 10 bases. Germline-derived CDR1 and CDR2 are SEHNR and FQNEAQ (reference sequence). V dropped 5 bases and J dropped 9; count of bases not matched to a gene: 4. The CDR3 sequence is 14 residues long. The chain's CDR3 is CASSRDRGTSPLHF. DNA of the CDR3: TGTGCCAGCAGCCGGGACAGGGGTACTTCACCCCTCCACTTT.

This clonotype was observed many times. The genes are TRBV10-2 and TRBJ1-2; 7 bases are a match to TRBD1. V lost 9 bases to trimming and J lost 8 bases; unmatched junction nucleotides: 6. Germline V gene data show CDR1 as WSHSY and CDR2 as SAAADI. This CDR3 region has 11 residues. The CDR3 region has the DNA TGCGCCAGGCGGGACAGTAGGGGCTACACCTTC. Amino acids: CARRDSRGYTF.

This clonotype has ten or more counts. The J gene is TRBJ1-1, the V gene TRBV6-1; 9 nucleotides agree with TRBD1. CDR1 MNHNS and CDR2 SASEGT come from the germline V gene. The length of the CDR3 is 14 residues. V was pared by 7 bases and J by 3 bases, with 6 bases of the junction left unmatched. The CDR3 protein is CASTQGALYTEAFF. The CDR3 DNA reads as TGTGCCAGCACACAGGGGGCGTTGTACACTGAAGCTTTCTTT.

This clonotype was detected many times. The chain has TRBV5-1 and TRBJ2-5, with D perhaps TRBD2 (5 bases). Trimming took off 4 bases at V and 2 bases at J, with 15 bases between the two ends. The germline V gene has CDR1 SGHRS and CDR2 YFSETQ. The CDR3 is 15 amino acids. CDR3 sequence reads: CASSPDSLFQETQYF. The CDR3 region has the DNA TGCGCCAGCAGCCCGGACTCCCTATTTCAAGAGACCCAGTACTTC. The variable domain in full, with the rest retrieved from reference TRBV5-1 and TRBJ2-5, is KAGVTQTPRYLIKTRGQQVTLSCSPISGHRSVSWYQQTPGQGLQFLFEYFSETQRNKGNFPGRFSGRQFSNSRSEMNVSTLELGDSALYLCASSPDSLFQETQYFGPGTRLLVL.

The sample holds many counts of this clonotype. This chain connects TRBV5-1 to TRBJ1-6, with TRBD1 identical over 9 bases. CDR1 is SGHRS, CDR2 YFSETQ, per germline. CDR3 length: 17 amino acids. Losses at the gene ends were 0 bases for V and 1 base for J; bases not matched to a gene: 2. This CDR3 is CASSLGQGVSYNSPLHF. The CDR3 DNA is TGCGCCAGCAGCTTGGGACAGGGGGTTTCCTATAATTCACCCCTCCACTTT.

This clonotype was seen repeatedly, ten times or more. This sequence joins TRBV5-1 and TRBJ1-6; TRBD1 matches at 10 bases. The CDR3 totals 14 residues. V gave up 5 bases and J gave up 8 bases; unmatched junction bases: 4. Germline V gene lookup returns CDR1 SGHRS and CDR2 YFSETQ. The CDR3 spells CASRTGTGDSPLHF. The CDR3 DNA sequence: TGCGCCAGCAGAACCGGGACAGGGGATTCACCCCTCCACTTT.

The V gene is TRBV12-5, the J gene TRBJ2-1; a weak D match, TRBD1 (6 bases). V was cut by 4 bases and J by 5 bases, with 9 bases left in between. CDR1 and CDR2 (germline): LGHNT, FRNRAP. The CDR3 runs to 13 residues. The CDR3 sequence: CASGSTGHNEQFF. Here the CDR3 DNA reads TGTGCTAGTGGTTCCACAGGGCACAATGAGCAGTTCTTC.

This clonotype appeared many times. The genes are TRBV6-5 and TRBJ2-3; TRBD1 might be the D (6 bases). CDR1 is MNHEY and CDR2 is SVGAGI in the germline V gene. The V end lost 2 bases, the J end lost 1 base, and 10 bases lay between the germline ends. This CDR3 comprises 15 residues. The CDR3 loop is CASSYPQGGTDTQYF. Written as DNA, the CDR3 is TGTGCCAGCAGTTACCCACAGGGAGGCACAGATACGCAGTATTTT.

In this sample, this clonotype turned up many times. The chain combines TRBV10-3 with TRBJ2-6; D call uncertain. Germline values: CDR1 ENHRY, CDR2 SYGVKD. CDR3 length equals 16 residues. Trimming took 0 bases from V and 0 from J, leaving 6 bases between them. The CDR3 sequence is CAISESGFSGANVLTF. The CDR3 DNA follows: TGTGCCATCAGTGAGTCTGGGTTCTCTGGGGCCAACGTCCTGACTTTC.

This clonotype has ten or more counts. One junction end does not reproduce the germline sequence, and a read error may be involved. The chain carries TRBV20-1 and TRBJ1-5, with D possibly being TRBD1 (6 bases). Germline lookup yields CDR1 DFQATT and CDR2 SNEGSKA (reference sequence). This CDR3 spans 13 amino acids. CDR3 nucleotides: TGCAGTGCAAGAGACAGGCCAGATCAGCCCCAGCATTTT. This codes for CSARDRPDQPQHF.

At least ten counts were recorded for this clonotype. V and J are TRBV12-3 or TRBV12-4 and TRBJ2-2; D is ambiguous. The CDR3 runs to 16 residues. V was cut by 4 bases and J by 0 bases, with 12 bases left in between. The DNA for the CDR3 is TGTGCCAGCAGTTCCTGGATCGTCGCGAACACCGGGGAGCTGTTTTTT. This gives the protein CASSSWIVANTGELFF.

This clonotype was observed many times. V gene TRBV28 combines with J gene TRBJ1-1; 8 nucleotides align to TRBD1. Trimming at V came to 6 bases and at J to 0 bases, leaving 12 bases not matched to a gene. This CDR3 contains 17 residues. The germline V gene has CDR1 MDHEN and CDR2 SYDVKM. CDR3 loop: CASSPGTGVFMNTEAFF. The CDR3 nucleotides are TGTGCCAGCAGCCCAGGGACAGGCGTATTCATGAACACTGAAGCTTTCTTT. Filled out from reference TRBV28 and TRBJ1-1, the complete variable domain reads DVKVTQSSRYLVKRTGEKVFLECVQDMDHENMFWYRQDPGLGLRLIYFSYDVKMKEKGDIPEGYSVSREKKERFSLILESASTNQTSMYLCASSPGTGVFMNTEAFFGQGTRLTVV.

This clonotype has at least ten counts. This chain connects TRBV7-8 to TRBJ2-3, with 8 bases aligning to TRBD1. V was pared by 9 bases and J by 1 base, with 9 bases of the junction left unmatched. CDR3 length: 15 amino acids. Germline CDR1 reads SGHVS; CDR2 reads FQNEAQ. The CDR3 region has the DNA TGTGCCAGTGCCCCCCTGACAGGGGGCACAGATACGCAGTATTTT. The encoded protein is CASAPLTGGTDTQYF.

This clonotype was recorded at least ten times. The chain links TRBV20-1 to TRBJ2-2, with D possibly TRBD1 on 6 matching bases. CDR1 is DFQATT and CDR2 is SNEGSKA in the germline V gene (reference sequence). The CDR3 length is 14 residues. V lost 4 bases and J 3 bases, leaving 12 bases between the germline ends. The CDR3 bases are TGCAGTGCTAAGGTCGAGGGGGACACCGGGGAGCTGTTTTTT. This encodes CSAKVEGDTGELFF.

Concerning this clonotype itself: At one end the junction does not follow the germline gene, possibly because of a read error. The CDR3 loop is CCASSRVVVGKNAQFF. The CDR3 region has the DNA TGCTGTGCTAGCTCCAGGGTGGTAGTGGGGAAAAATGCGCAGTTCTTC. The rearrangement links TRBV20-1 to TRBJ2-1; possibly TRBD1 or TRBD2 for D (5 bases each). The germline gives CDR1 DFQATT, CDR2 SNEGSKA (reference sequence). The CDR3 is 16 residues long.

This clonotype was seen many times. The chain uses TRBV15 and TRBJ1-1; D gene ambiguous. V was clipped by 5 bases and J by 4 bases, with 11 bases between them. Germline CDR1 is LNHNV and CDR2 is YYDKDF (reference sequence). The CDR3 runs to 13 residues. The CDR3 spells CATSRAAATEAFF. For the CDR3, the DNA is TGTGCCACCAGCCGGGCCGCGGCCACTGAAGCTTTCTTT.

This clonotype was counted many times. The chain links TRBV10-2 to TRBJ1-6; D remains ambiguous. Germline V gene data show CDR1 as WSHSY and CDR2 as SAAADI. This CDR3 is 15 amino acids long. V was pared by 6 bases and J by 0 bases, with 9 bases between. CDR3 nucleotides: TGCGCCAGCAGGACACCGAACTCCTATAATTCACCCCTCCACTTT. Protein product: CASRTPNSYNSPLHF.

This clonotype was found many times. The chain employs TRBV9 and TRBJ2-2, with 8 bases identical to TRBD1. V lost 2 bases, J lost 7 bases, and 7 bases stayed unmatched. Germline CDR1 SGDLS, CDR2 YYNGEE. The CDR3 runs to 15 residues. The CDR3 DNA reads TGTGCCAGCAGCGTTACAGGGGGGCGAGGCGGGGAGCTGTTTTTT. Amino acid sequence: CASSVTGGRGGELFF.

J is TRBJ2-2 and V is TRBV4-2, with 9 bases fitting TRBD1. The germline V gene encodes CDR1 LGHNA and CDR2 YNFKEQ. The V and J ends lost 3 bases and 0 bases, in that order; junction bases with no gene match: 5. The CDR3 totals 17 residues. Here the CDR3 DNA reads TGTGCCAGCAGCCACAAAACAGGGGGCTCGAACACCGGGGAGCTGTTTTTT. This sequence encodes CASSHKTGGSNTGELFF.

A word on this clonotype: A much larger clone lies one base from this, so it may be a read error. The chain links TRBV29-1 to TRBJ2-5; D tentatively fits TRBD1 or TRBD2 (5 bases each). Germline CDR1 and CDR2: SQVTM and ANQGSEA. This CDR3 spans 15 amino acids. Trimming removed 7 bases at V and 4 bases at J, with 22 bases between. The CDR3 nucleotides read TGCAGCGCCCGGGACCCTCGAGGAAACCCAGAGACCCAGTACTTC. Translation gives CSARDPRGNPETQYF.

There are many counts of this clonotype. This chain connects TRBV29-1 to TRBJ2-1, with D tentatively TRBD1 or TRBD2 (6 bases each). CDR1 SQVTM and CDR2 ANQGSEA come from the germline V gene. The CDR3 runs to 16 residues. The germline V and J ends were trimmed by 4 bases and 1 base, with 17 bases remaining between them. Here the CDR3 reads CSVGMGGQKSYNEQFF. For the CDR3, the DNA is TGCAGCGTTGGGATGGGGGGCCAAAAGTCCTACAATGAGCAGTTCTTC.

This clonotype came up once. The junction departs from germline at one end; a sequencing error may be responsible. The rearrangement joins TRBV28 to TRBJ1-1, with 8 bases matching TRBD1. CDR3 length equals 15 residues. Germline CDR1 MDHEN, CDR2 SYDVKM. The CDR3 protein is CASSLSGGSYTEASF. The CDR3 DNA reads as TGTGCCAGCAGTTTATCAGGGGGCTCTTACACTGAAGCTTCCTTT.

This clonotype was found many times. The genes are TRBV5-1 and TRBJ2-3; possible D gene TRBD2, 6 bases. The CDR3 contains 15 residues. The V end lost 4 bases, the J end lost 0 bases, and 12 bases lay between the germline ends. Germline V gene data show CDR1 as SGHRS and CDR2 as YFSETQ. The CDR3 loop reads CASSVISGSTDTQYF. For the CDR3, the DNA is TGCGCCAGCAGCGTCATTAGCGGAAGCACAGATACGCAGTATTTT.

This clonotype was found many times. The chain uses TRBV5-1 and TRBJ1-2; the match to TRBD1 covers 7 bases. V lost 3 bases to trimming and J lost 7 bases; unmatched junction nucleotides: 9. Germline values: CDR1 SGHRS, CDR2 YFSETQ. This CDR3 has 14 amino acids. As DNA, the CDR3 is TGCGCCAGCAGCTGGAACGGACAGGAGGGTGGCTACACCTTC. Its protein product is CASSWNGQEGGYTF.

This clonotype appeared once. The genes are TRBV4-1 and TRBJ2-5, with 7 bases lining up with TRBD1. Germline V gene lookup returns CDR1 MGHRA and CDR2 YSYEKL. The CDR3 is 15 residues long. V was clipped by 1 base and J by 0 bases; unmatched bases: 2. CDR3 sequence (DNA): TGCGCCAGCAGCCAAGGCAGGGGGTACCAAGAGACCCAGTACTTC. Its protein product is CASSQGRGYQETQYF.

This clonotype has a count of ten or more. The chain carries TRBV7-2 and TRBJ2-1, with D possibly TRBD1 on 5 matching bases. Trimming took off 2 bases at V and 3 bases at J, with 11 bases between the two ends. This CDR3 region has 15 residues. CDR1 SGHTA and CDR2 FQGNSA come from the germline V gene. The CDR3 loop reads CASSLSGNGYNEQFF. The CDR3 nucleotides read TGTGCCAGCAGCTTATCAGGGAACGGCTACAATGAGCAGTTCTTC.

This chain uses TRBV4-1 with TRBJ2-7; 9 bases align to TRBD1. The CDR3 sequence is 15 residues long. V was clipped by 1 base and J by 3 bases; unmatched bases: 4. Germline values: CDR1 MGHRA, CDR2 YSYEKL. The CDR3 DNA sequence: TGCGCCAGCAGCCAAGCCGACAGGGGGGTCTACGAGCAGTACTTC. Protein product: CASSQADRGVYEQYF.